This T cell receptor (beta chain) was identified in a study of T cell clusters in autoimmune cytopenias. Study-level information: Per sample, median TRB depth was approximately 50,000 reads, yielding a median about 2,500 distinct clonotypes.

CDR1 and CDR2 from the germline V gene are SQVTM and ANQGSEA. CDR3 size: 12 residues. TRB amplification used 250 ng of peripheral blood genomic DNA. TRB rearrangements were amplified by touch-down multiplex PCR with mixed TRB-A/B primers. With the multiplex PCR reads reprocessed, TCRdb shows one record per CDR3 protein and no DNA. This listing includes more than 4,500 distinct CDR3 sequences. The data were also submitted as part of a second study, on T cell repertoires in aging, cancer and after chemotherapy.

This chain connects TRBV29-1 to TRBJ2-3. Sequences were obtained from peripheral blood. The source of this sequence is a human donor in good health. The CDR3 is CSVAYPADTQYF.